These T cell receptor beta chains were read from a single sample in a study of OX40 agonist ivuxolimab in advanced cancers. Method: immunoSEQ multiplex PCR; TCRdb's copy keeps in-frame clones and lacks some. The sample includes tens of thousands of clones, around 87% seen only once; the top ten take roughly 5%. Sequences were derived from CD4+ or CD8+ T cells sorted from blood, sampled in a trial of the OX40 agonist ivuxolimab. The receptor source for this set is an adult with an advanced solid tumor such as melanoma, head and neck, liver or kidney cancer. Each CDR3 is given with its conserved first and last residue. The D gene is left open where the match is weak. Only part of the rows carry a size: once, few, many, or a class if the clone is expanded.

TRBD1	TRBV29-1	.	TRBJ1-4	TGCAGCGTTGCCAGGGGGGAAAAACTGTTTTTT	CSVARGEKLFF
.	TRBV7-2	.	TRBJ1-2	TGTGCCAGCAGCTTGGGAGGCGGCTATGGCTACACCTTC	CASSLGGGYGYTF
TRBD2	TRBV6-6	.	TRBJ2-7	TGTGCCAGCAGGACAACTAGCGGGAGCGGTGAGCAGTACTTC	CASRTTSGSGEQYF
TRBD2	TRBV5-4	.	TRBJ2-3	TGTGCCAGCAGCGAAAGGACTAGGTACGAAGATACGCAGTATTTT	CASSERTRYEDTQYF
.	TRBV15	.	TRBJ1-5	TGTGCCACCAGCAGATCCGGGAATAGCAATCAGCCCCAGCATTTT	CATSRSGNSNQPQHF
.	TRBV6-1	.	TRBJ1-2	TGTGCCAGCAGTGATGGGGTCTATGGCTACACCTTC	CASSDGVYGYTF
.	TRBV18	.	TRBJ2-7	TGTGCCAGCTCGCTCGATTTAAGAAACTACGAGCAGTACTTC	CASSLDLRNYEQYF
.	TRBV14	.	TRBJ1-2	TGTGCCAGCAGCCAAGGAAAGGACTCTAACTATGGCTACACCTTC	CASSQGKDSNYGYTF
.	TRBV6-1	.	TRBJ1-6	TGTGCCAGCACTGCAGGGTATAATTCACCCCTCCACTTT	CASTAGYNSPLHF
.	TRBV9	.	TRBJ2-7	TGTGCCAGCAGCCCCGACAGTTTCGCCCTGTACGAGCAGTACTTC	CASSPDSFALYEQYF
.	TRBV7-9	.	TRBJ2-3	TGTGCCAGCACCAAACATGGAGTATCTAGCACAGATACGCAGTATTTT	CASTKHGVSSTDTQYF
.	TRBV13	.	TRBJ1-6	TGTGCCAGCAGCTTGGGTCGGTATAATTCACCCCTCCACTTT	CASSLGRYNSPLHF
.	TRBV7-8	few	TRBJ1-5	TGTGCCAGCAGCTTAAGTCCTTGGCCAGCTGATCAGCCCCAGCATTTT	CASSLSPWPADQPQHF
.	TRBV4-1	.	TRBJ1-4	TGCGCCAGCAGCCAAGCCGGGACAAGAAATGAAAAACTGTTTTTT	CASSQAGTRNEKLFF
.	TRBV6-6	.	TRBJ2-4	TGTGCCAGCATCCAGACAGTCGGGGCCAAAAACATTCAGTACTTC	CASIQTVGAKNIQYF
.	TRBV7-2	.	TRBJ1-2	TGTGCCAGCAGCTTTCCGGGGTATGGCTACACCTTC	CASSFPGYGYTF
TRBD2	TRBV30	.	TRBJ2-1	TGTGCCTGGAGTGTACAACTAGCGGGGCAGAACAATGAGCAGTTCTTC	CAWSVQLAGQNNEQFF
.	TRBV29-1	.	TRBJ1-4	TGCAGCGTGGCTCCCGGTGAAAAACTGTTTTTT	CSVAPGEKLFF
.	TRBV5-1	.	TRBJ1-1	TGCGCCAGCAGCTTGGTGGTCAGGGGCGGCTCGCTCGGGAACACTGAAGCTTTCTTT	CASSLVVRGGSLGNTEAFF
TRBD1	TRBV18	.	TRBJ2-1	TGTGCCAGCTATACACAGGGGGCCTCGCGTGAGCAGTTCTTC	CASYTQGASREQFF
TRBD2	TRBV7-6	once	TRBJ2-1	TGTGCCAGCAGCCTGCAACTAGCGGGGGTTCCCAATGAGCAGTTCTTC	CASSLQLAGVPNEQFF
.	TRBV4-2	.	TRBJ2-1	TGTGCCAGCAGCCAAAGTCCTCGGAACAATGAGCAGTTCTTC	CASSQSPRNNEQFF
.	TRBV19	.	TRBJ1-1	TGTGCCAGTAGTATAGATGGGCAGGGCTACACTGAAGCTTTCTTT	CASSIDGQGYTEAFF
TRBD1	TRBV5-4	few	TRBJ1-5	TGTGCCAGCAGCTTGGGGACAGGGGATCAGCCCCAGCATTTT	CASSLGTGDQPQHF
.	TRBV10-2	.	TRBJ2-3	TGCGCCAGCACCCAGGGGGATACGCAGTATTTT	CASTQGDTQYF
.	TRBV19	.	TRBJ2-7	TGTGCCAGTAGTATACTAGCCGGACACTCCTACGAGCAGTACTTC	CASSILAGHSYEQYF
.	TRBV5-6	.	TRBJ2-5	TGTGCCAGTACCACGTACCAAGAGACCCAGTACTTC	CASTTYQETQYF
.	TRBV9	.	TRBJ1-2	TGTGCCAGCAGCGTAGGGACAGAAAATTATGGCTACACCTTC	CASSVGTENYGYTF
.	TRBV19	.	TRBJ1-4	TGTGCCAGTAGTATTGGGTGGACAGAAAAACTGTTTTTT	CASSIGWTEKLFF
.	TRBV7-7	.	TRBJ2-7	TGTGCTAGCAGCTCGGGACCATCCGGGTTCCAGTACTTC	CASSSGPSGFQYF
.	TRBV18	.	TRBJ1-6	TGTGCCAGCTCACCAACTGCCTCCTATAATTCACCCCTCCACTTT	CASSPTASYNSPLHF
TRBD2	TRBV2	.	TRBJ2-1	TGTGCCAGCAGTGGGAGCGGGAGGGCCACCAATGAGCAGTTCTTC	CASSGSGRATNEQFF
.	TRBV5-4	.	TRBJ2-6	TGTGCCAGCAGCTTGCCAGGTGAAGACCTATCTGGGGCCAACGTCCTGACTTTC	CASSLPGEDLSGANVLTF
.	TRBV30	.	TRBJ2-7	TGTGCCTGGAGTCAGGGCCTATACGAGCAGTACTTC	CAWSQGLYEQYF
.	TRBV30	.	TRBJ2-7	TGTGCCTGGAGTGGTAGGATCCGCGAGCAGTACTTC	CAWSGRIREQYF
TRBD1	TRBV19	once	TRBJ1-5	TGTGCCAGTAGCCTACAGGGGTATCAGAGCAATCAGCCCCAGCATTTT	CASSLQGYQSNQPQHF
TRBD2	TRBV6-4	.	TRBJ2-3	TGTGCCAGCAGGGGGGTACTAGCGGGACCCAACACAGATACGCAGTATTTT	CASRGVLAGPNTDTQYF
.	TRBV19	.	TRBJ2-5	TGTGCCAGTAGTATGGGAGAGACCCAGTACTTC	CASSMGETQYF
.	TRBV5-8	.	TRBJ2-3	TGTGCCAGCACCCTATCAACCGGGATCCGCACAGATACGCAGTATTTT	CASTLSTGIRTDTQYF
.	TRBV28	.	TRBJ1-3	TGTGCCAGCAGTAAAGCTGGAAACACCATATATTTT	CASSKAGNTIYF
.	TRBV11-2	few	TRBJ2-1	TGTGCCAGCAGCCCCTTTGGGGAGAATGAGCAGTTCTTC	CASSPFGENEQFF
.	TRBV2	.	TRBJ2-2	TGTGCCAGCCTTGCCCCAGGGACAACGAACACCGGGGAGCTGTTTTTT	CASLAPGTTNTGELFF
.	TRBV9	.	TRBJ2-5	TGTGCCAGCAGCGTAGCTGGTGGAGGAGAGACCCAGTACTTC	CASSVAGGGETQYF
.	TRBV5-1	once	TRBJ1-6	TGCGCCAGCAGCTTGGGGCAGGAGGCGGATTCACCCCTCCACTTT	CASSLGQEADSPLHF
TRBD2	TRBV9	once	TRBJ2-5	TGTGCCAGCAGCCCTGGACTAGGCCAAGAGACCCAGTACTTC	CASSPGLGQETQYF
TRBD1	TRBV10-3	.	TRBJ2-7	TGTGCCATCAGAGGGGGGACAGGGCCCTCCTACGAGCAGTACTTC	CAIRGGTGPSYEQYF
.	TRBV7-9	.	TRBJ1-2	TGTGCCAGCAGCCCGGGACCGACTACTAACTATGGCTACACCTTC	CASSPGPTTNYGYTF
TRBD2	TRBV6-4	.	TRBJ2-7	TGTGCCAGCAGTGACACGTTCGCGGGAGCCCGATTCTACGAGCAGTACTTC	CASSDTFAGARFYEQYF
.	TRBV7-2	.	TRBJ2-6	TGTGCCAGCAGCTTAGGGCGGGGGCATGGATCTGGGGCCAACGTCCTGACTTTC	CASSLGRGHGSGANVLTF
TRBD1	TRBV10-3	.	TRBJ2-1	TGTGCCATCAAACCGGGACAGGGTTTTAATGAGCAGTTCTTC	CAIKPGQGFNEQFF
.	TRBV5-4	.	TRBJ2-3	TGTGCCAGCAGCTTGGCCCAGGGACCAGATACGCAGTATTTT	CASSLAQGPDTQYF
.	TRBV6-1	.	TRBJ2-1	TGTGCCAGCAGTGAAAGATCAGTTGTGAGGCTTGAGCAGTTCTTC	CASSERSVVRLEQFF
.	TRBV6-1	.	TRBJ1-3	TGTGCCAGCAGTGGGTACGGACGGCTTAGCTCTGGAAACACCATATATTTT	CASSGYGRLSSGNTIYF
.	TRBV6-1	.	TRBJ2-5	TGTGCCAGCAGTGCAGGGTTACAAGAGACCCAGTACTTC	CASSAGLQETQYF
TRBD1	TRBV5-1	.	TRBJ2-7	TGCGCCAGCAGCTTATTAGCCGGGACAGGAACCTACGAGCAGTACTTC	CASSLLAGTGTYEQYF
.	TRBV10-1	.	TRBJ2-7	TGCGCCAGCCGGGGCCAGGGTTCTGGAGAGCAGTACTTC	CASRGQGSGEQYF
.	TRBV4-3	.	TRBJ1-1	TGCGCCAGCAGCACTCGGACGCCTACTGAAGCTTTCTTT	CASSTRTPTEAFF
TRBD1	TRBV5-6	.	TRBJ1-5	TGTGCCAGCAGCTTGGGAAGGGACAGGGCTTACAATCAGCCCCAGCATTTT	CASSLGRDRAYNQPQHF
.	TRBV5-6	once	TRBJ2-5	TGTGCCAGCAGCCTTGGACCTCCCGGGGGAAGGGAGACCCAGTACTTC	CASSLGPPGGRETQYF
.	TRBV18	.	TRBJ2-5	TGTGCCAGCTCACCAGATAACCGGGACGACCGCAGGGAGACCCAGTACTTC	CASSPDNRDDRRETQYF